The entry that follows covers one TCR beta chain sequence. The data stem from a study of cytomegalovirus exposure and HLA in healthy donors. Study-level background: Earlier, 150 million to 200 million T cells were analyzed, and approximately 110 million unique TCR beta sequences were found among them.

The PCR employed 60 Vbeta primers together with 13 Jbeta primers. TCRdb's table, derived via immunoSEQ multiplex PCR, lists solely in-frame clones and lacks some. The data contain about 130,000 clones, around 79% of them singletons. V was pared by 5 bases and J by 0 bases, with 10 bases of the junction left unmatched. The CDR3 sequence is 18 residues long. CDR1 and CDR2 (germline): MDHEN, SYDVKM. Sequencing was done on a sample of PBMCs. This TCR was sampled from a male donor in good health and CMV-seronegative. This chain joins TRBV28 and TRBJ1-6; 7 positions agree with TRBD1. CDR3 protein: CASSLPPGQSSYNSPLHF. The CDR3 bases are TGTGCCAGCAGTCTACCCCCGGGACAGAGCTCCTATAATTCACCCCTCCACTTT.